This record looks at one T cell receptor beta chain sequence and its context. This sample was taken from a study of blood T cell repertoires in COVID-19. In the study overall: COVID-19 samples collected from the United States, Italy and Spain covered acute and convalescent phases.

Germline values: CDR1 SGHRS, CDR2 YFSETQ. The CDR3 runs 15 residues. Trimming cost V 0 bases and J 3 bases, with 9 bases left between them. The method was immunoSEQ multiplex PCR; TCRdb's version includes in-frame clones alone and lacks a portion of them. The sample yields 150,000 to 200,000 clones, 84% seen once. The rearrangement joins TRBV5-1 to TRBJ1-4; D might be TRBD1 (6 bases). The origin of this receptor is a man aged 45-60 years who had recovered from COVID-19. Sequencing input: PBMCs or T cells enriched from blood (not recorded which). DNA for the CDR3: TGCGCCAGCAGCTTGGAACAGGGACCTAATGAAAAACTGTTTTTT. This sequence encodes CASSLEQGPNEKLFF.